The clone carrying this TCR beta chain was seen repeatedly, ten times or more. Its cognate antigen is unknown. This entry belongs to a study of T cells in Graves' hyperthyroidism and ophthalmopathy. Patients were excluded because of uncontrolled infection, other autoimmune disease, pregnancy or lactation. Whole-study results and caveats: Among thyroid clonotypes expanded above 0.001, most also appeared in blood.

The CDR3 totals 13 residues. Per germline, CDR1 SQVTM and CDR2 ANQGSEA. Trimming took 7 bases from V and 4 from J; bases not matched to a gene: 3. Template material for amplifying TCR beta CDR3 regions consisted of RNA transcripts. The HTBI primer set was used in a first-round RT-PCR of the TCR CDR3. TCRdb redid the calling of the multiplex PCR reads with MiXCR, one entry per CDR3 protein. The sample includes 480,000 or so distinct CDR3 sequences, 46% seen only once; the top ten take approximately 44%. V usage is TRBV29-1 and J usage is TRBJ2-5, with 13 bases that match TRBD2. Specimen: peripheral blood or thyroid tissue (not recorded which). This TCR was recovered from an adult woman with Graves' disease, either hyperthyroidism or ophthalmopathy (not recorded which). The CDR3 sequence is CSGTSGSLETQYF. The CDR3 DNA follows: TGCAGCGGGACTAGCGGGAGTTTAGAGACCCAGTACTTC.